The source of this TCR beta chain is a study of cytomegalovirus exposure and HLA in healthy donors. PCR amplification relied on 60 Vbeta primers (plus 13 Jbeta primers). TCRdb's copy holds only in-frame clones and misses some; the assay was immunoSEQ multiplex PCR. The repertoire holds 150,000 or so clones, roughly 80% seen once, with about 1.3% in the top ten. The CDR3 sequence is 16 residues long. The ends lost 5 bases at V and 0 bases at J; junction bases unmatched: 7. CDR1 and CDR2 (germline): LNHDA, SQIVND (reference sequence). This chain uses TRBV19 with TRBJ2-4, with 7 bases that match TRBD2. The source of this sequence is a man between 25 and 39 years old in good health and CMV-seronegative. The sample comprised PBMCs. The CDR3 is CASSAGDTLAKNIQYF. CDR3 in DNA: TGTGCCAGTAGTGCGGGAGATACTCTAGCCAAAAACATTCAGTACTTC.